Below, 2 T cell receptor beta chains from the same sample are listed, as sequenced in a study of early T cells in non-severe SARS-CoV-2 infection. MiXCR, applied by TCRdb to the 5' RACE reads, yields one record per CDR3 protein. Altogether around 30,000 distinct CDR3 sequences are present, 5.5% to 7.5% being singletons, with the ten largest covering approximately 7.5%. The sequenced material came from whole blood. The receptor set was obtained from an adult who was a healthcare worker with PCR-confirmed SARS-CoV-2 infection or an uninfected control (not recorded which).

This clonotype has a count of ten or more. The chain couples TRBV4-3 to TRBJ1-2; D is uncertain. Trimming left V 5 bases short and J 8 bases short, with 12 bases between. Germline values: CDR1 LGHNA, CDR2 YSLEER. The CDR3 totals 12 residues. CDR3 sequence (DNA): TGCGCCAGCAGCTCTAACGCCAGAGGCTACACCTTC. It is translated as CASSSNARGYTF.

The table lists this clonotype with many counts. J is TRBJ2-7 and V is TRBV28; D may correspond to TRBD1 or TRBD2 (6 bases each). The germline V gene encodes CDR1 MDHEN and CDR2 SYDVKM. The ends were cut back, 10 bases at V and 2 bases at J, with 21 bases in the middle. The CDR3 is 15 amino acids. As DNA, the CDR3 is TGTGCCACCAAAACAGGGACTTGGGCACCCTACGAGCAGTACTTC. Protein: CATKTGTWAPYEQYF.